This T cell receptor beta chain was sequenced during a study of read filtering for tumor transcriptome and immune sequencing. Across the whole study: Revised staging placed roughly 8 patients in R-ISS I, over 15 in II, 6 or 7 in III.

The library was built from around 0.4 ug RNA with molecular barcoded adaptors for alpha/delta and beta/gamma chains. TCRdb re-called the reads with MiXCR, one entry per CDR3 protein. Found here are more than 70,000 distinct CDR3 sequences, roughly 21% of them singletons; the top ten hold around 10%. To note about this clonotype: Antigen: not known. Being one base from a much bigger clone, this may be a read error. This is likely a read error, given that the CDR3 carries no conserved phenylalanine or tryptophan at its end.

Study results and limitations: Compared with RNA-seq, IR-seq gave much higher clonotype depth and reliability. In IR-seq, single-read clonotypes were approximately 83% of clonotypes but about 3.5% of reads.

The CDR3 contains 15 residues. The trim removed 3 bases at V and 2 bases at J, leaving 6 bases unmatched. Germline V lookup: CDR1 SGHRS, CDR2 YFSETQ. Sequencing used a population of CD138-negative cells sorted from bone marrow. This receptor was taken from a donor at least 40 years old with multiple myeloma. The gene calls are TRBV5-1 and TRBJ2-7, with 9 bases fitting TRBD2. CDR3: CASSSLGGGAYEQYS. CDR3 coding DNA: TGCGCCAGCAGCTCTCTTGGCGGGGGGGCCTACGAGCAGTACTCC.